This passage covers 23 T cell receptor beta chains from one sample sequenced in a study of cytomegalovirus exposure and HLA in healthy donors. Researchers ran the PCR with 60 Vbeta and 13 Jbeta primers. TCRdb keeps only in-frame clones here, not all; method: immunoSEQ multiplex PCR. This sample has 110,000 or so clones, with around 77% found just once. The sequenced material came from PBMCs. Receptor source: a man in his fifties or sixties in good health and CMV-seropositive.

V usage is TRBV29-1 and J usage is TRBJ2-2, with D tentatively TRBD1 (6 bases). This CDR3 is 15 amino acids long. Germline lookup yields CDR1 SQVTM and CDR2 ANQGSEA. Between the trimmed V and J ends, which lost 7 bases and 5 bases, there was a span of 20 bases. CDR3 bases: TGCAGCGCAACCTCGGCACAGGGATCTACCGGGGAGCTGTTTTTT. Translating gives CSATSAQGSTGELFF.

The rearrangement links TRBV2 to TRBJ2-5; 12 bases fit TRBD2. Germline loops: CDR1 SNHLY, CDR2 FYNNEI. The CDR3 is 16 amino acids. Trimming cost V 5 bases and J 7 bases; bases outside gene matches: 11. The CDR3 region has the DNA TGTGCCAGCAGTCGACCTTCATTACTAGCGGGGGGGACCCAGTACTTC. As protein: CASSRPSLLAGGTQYF.

The chain employs TRBV15 and TRBJ2-1, with 8 bases that match TRBD2. Germline lookup yields CDR1 LNHNV and CDR2 YYDKDF (reference sequence). This CDR3 spans 16 amino acids. Trimming at V came to 2 bases and at J to 5 bases, leaving 8 bases not matched to a gene. CDR3 sequence reads: CATSRQTGTRDNEQFF. CDR3 coding DNA: TGTGCCACCAGCAGACAGACCGGGACTAGAGACAATGAGCAGTTCTTC.

There are a few counts of this clone. The chain is built from TRBV4-1 and TRBJ1-1; D is perhaps TRBD1 (5 bases). CDR1 is MGHRA and CDR2 is YSYEKL in the germline V gene. CDR3 length: 14 residues. Deletions cut 4 bases from V and 3 bases from J, with 12 bases between. CDR3 amino acids: CASSPIGGDTEAFF. The CDR3 coding sequence is TGCGCCAGCAGCCCCATAGGAGGGGACACTGAAGCTTTCTTT.

There are a few counts of this clone. This sequence joins TRBV11-2 and TRBJ2-5; D perhaps matches TRBD1 (5 bases). Germline-derived CDR1 and CDR2 are SGHAT and FQNNGV. Trimming stripped 2 bases from V and 2 bases from J, with 6 bases between. This CDR3 has 13 residues. Here the CDR3 reads CASSLRQQETQYF. CDR3 in DNA: TGTGCCAGCAGCTTAAGACAGCAAGAGACCCAGTACTTC.

This clone has only a few counts. The chain couples TRBV18 to TRBJ2-3; D not resolved. CDR3 length: 12 residues. Germline CDR1 reads KGHSH; CDR2 reads LQKENI. With 5 bases removed from V and 0 bases from J, the gap between germline ends came to 3 bases. In nucleotides, the CDR3 is TGTGCCAGCTCAACTAGCACAGATACGCAGTATTTT. It specifies CASSTSTDTQYF.

This chain uses TRBV18 with TRBJ1-1, with TRBD1 identical over 7 bases. Germline CDR1 is KGHSH and CDR2 is LQKENI. V shed 3 bases and J 7 bases; nucleotides not matched to a gene: 8. This CDR3 spans 14 amino acids. The CDR3 DNA is TGTGCCAGCTCACCCTGGGACAGCCCGGTTGAAGCTTTCTTT. This encodes CASSPWDSPVEAFF.

This sequence joins TRBV4-1 and TRBJ2-3; D is unresolved. The length of the CDR3 is 15 residues. Germline lookup yields CDR1 MGHRA and CDR2 YSYEKL. V was pared by 3 bases and J by 0 bases, with 10 bases between. CDR3 protein: CASSHHPPSTDTQYF. The CDR3 DNA sequence: TGCGCCAGCAGCCACCATCCCCCAAGCACAGATACGCAGTATTTT.

V usage is TRBV18 and J usage is TRBJ2-7; TRBD1 aligns across 12 bases. Germline V gene sequence: CDR1 KGHSH, CDR2 LQKENI. Germline trimming cut 6 bases from V and 5 bases from J; bases unmatched to any gene: 14. There are 17 residues in the CDR3. DNA for the CDR3: TGTGCCAGCTCCCTTCTCCCAACGGGACAGGGGGCAAACGAGCAGTACTTC. Residues: CASSLLPTGQGANEQYF.

The chain joins TRBV2 to TRBJ2-3; 9 nucleotides align to TRBD2. In germline, CDR1 is SNHLY, CDR2 FYNNEI. The ends lost 8 bases at V and 1 base at J; junction bases unmatched: 4. This CDR3 region has 14 residues. The CDR3 region is CASFAGGGTDTQYF. Written as DNA, the CDR3 is TGTGCCAGCTTCGCGGGGGGGGGCACAGATACGCAGTATTTT.

V gene TRBV29-1 combines with J gene TRBJ1-5; a weak D match, TRBD1 (6 bases). V lost 4 bases and J lost 5, with 9 bases in between. The CDR3 totals 12 residues. Germline CDR1 and CDR2: SQVTM and ANQGSEA. Written as DNA, the CDR3 is TGCAGCGTTGTTGAGGGGGATCAGCCCCAGCATTTT. Residues: CSVVEGDQPQHF. Looking up the rest from reference TRBV29-1 and TRBJ1-5 gives the full variable domain: SAVISQKPSRDICQRGTSLTIQCQVDSQVTMMFWYRQQPGQSLTLIATANQGSEATYESGFVIDKFPISRPNLTFSTLTVSNMSPEDSSIYLCSVVEGDQPQHFGDGTRLSIL.

The J gene is TRBJ2-3, the V gene TRBV13, with D possibly TRBD2 on 6 matching bases. Per the germline V gene, CDR1 is PRHDT and CDR2 is FYEKMQ (reference sequence). V lost 6 bases to trimming and J lost 6 bases, with 13 bases between them. This CDR3 contains 13 residues. For the CDR3, the DNA is TGTGCCAGCAGTTCCCGACTAGGGGATACGCAGTATTTT. Residues: CASSSRLGDTQYF.

The J gene is TRBJ1-2, the V gene TRBV29-1; D may be TRBD1 (5 bases). Per the germline V gene, CDR1 is SQVTM and CDR2 is ANQGSEA. V was shortened by 4 bases and J by 8 bases, with 20 bases between the two germline ends. This CDR3 contains 14 residues. CDR3 in amino acids: CSVVVGQGGRGYTF. The CDR3 DNA reads TGCAGCGTTGTAGTCGGCCAGGGAGGTAGGGGCTACACCTTC.

The chain links TRBV18 to TRBJ1-2, with D perhaps TRBD1 (5 bases). Germline values: CDR1 KGHSH, CDR2 LQKENI. The V end was cut by 6 bases, the J end by 0 bases, with 17 bases between. The CDR3 runs to 16 residues. CDR3 loop: CASSKVSTDPNYGYTF. The CDR3 DNA is TGTGCCAGCTCGAAGGTTTCGACAGACCCTAACTATGGCTACACCTTC.

The rearrangement joins TRBV10-3 to TRBJ2-7; D may be TRBD1 (6 bases). With 0 bases removed from V and 2 bases from J, the gap between germline ends came to 14 bases. Germline V lookup: CDR1 ENHRY, CDR2 SYGVKD. This CDR3 is 16 amino acids long. The CDR3 nucleotides are TGTGCCATCAGTGAGTCAAAAGGACAGAGTACCTACGAGCAGTACTTC. Its translation is CAISESKGQSTYEQYF.

The CDR3 bases are TGTGCCAGCAGCTTAGTACAGGGGCAGGGTGAAGCTTTCTTT. Translated, it gives CASSLVQGQGEAFF. The chain recombines TRBV7-2 with TRBJ1-1; 7 nucleotides line up with TRBD1. Unmatched junction bases numbered 6, after V lost 1 base and J lost 7 bases. Germline V lookup: CDR1 SGHTA, CDR2 FQGNSA. This CDR3 has 14 residues.

The chain has TRBV2 and TRBJ1-5, with 9 bases matching TRBD1. Germline V gives CDR1 SNHLY, CDR2 FYNNEI. There are 16 residues in the CDR3. Trimming removed 0 bases from V and 9 bases from J; junction bases left unmatched: 9. This CDR3 reads CASSEALWTGERPQHF. The CDR3 DNA follows: TGTGCCAGCAGTGAAGCGCTTTGGACAGGGGAGAGGCCCCAGCATTTT.

In this sample, this clone turned up a few times. The genes are TRBV5-5 and TRBJ2-3; D is unclear. This CDR3 comprises 16 residues. Germline CDR1 and CDR2: SGHKS and YYEKEE (reference sequence). V was trimmed by 0 bases and J by 0 bases, leaving 11 bases between them. The CDR3: CASSLVVSSSTDTQYF. CDR3 coding DNA: TGTGCCAGCAGCTTGGTGGTGAGCTCTAGCACAGATACGCAGTATTTT.

V is TRBV4-1 and J is TRBJ2-5, with 9 bases lining up with TRBD1. Germline CDR1 MGHRA, CDR2 YSYEKL. Trimming removed 3 bases from V and 1 base from J; junction bases left unmatched: 0. The length of the CDR3 is 14 residues. This chain's CDR3 is CASSQDRGQETQYF. In DNA, the CDR3 is TGCGCCAGCAGCCAGGACAGGGGCCAAGAGACCCAGTACTTC.

The CDR3 sequence: CASSPGVGGQHF. The DNA for the CDR3 is TGTGCCAGCAGCCCAGGCGTGGGGGGACAGCATTTT. The genes are TRBV7-2 and TRBJ1-5; weak D call: TRBD1 (5 bases). The CDR3 length is 12 residues. V lost 5 bases and J lost 13, with 15 bases in between. From germline, CDR1 is SGHTA and CDR2 FQGNSA.

The chain links TRBV7-2 to TRBJ2-3; 11 positions agree with TRBD2. Germline CDR1 reads SGHTA; CDR2 reads FQGNSA. J gave up 0 bases and V 0 bases, and 14 bases lay outside the gene matches. The CDR3 consists of 21 residues. CDR3 coding DNA: TGTGCCAGCAGCTTAGCTAAGGGACTAGCGGTGGAGCGACGAAGCACAGATACGCAGTATTTT. Translating it yields CASSLAKGLAVERRSTDTQYF.

The chain recombines TRBV5-5 with TRBJ2-2, with TRBD1 matching over 8 bases. CDR1 and CDR2 from the germline V gene are SGHKS and YYEKEE (reference sequence). The CDR3 runs 16 residues. V gave up 2 bases and J gave up 6 bases; unmatched junction bases: 9. Here the CDR3 DNA reads TGTGCCAGCAGCTTCTGGACAGGGATAAGGGCCGGGGAGCTGTTTTTT. Translated, it gives CASSFWTGIRAGELFF.

The J gene is TRBJ2-1, the V gene TRBV11-2; 7 bases are a match to TRBD2. Germline-derived CDR1 and CDR2 are SGHAT and FQNNGV. This CDR3 spans 15 amino acids. Trimming cost V 1 base and J 4 bases; bases outside gene matches: 4. This CDR3 reads CASSLGAGEYNEQFF. The CDR3 nucleotides are TGTGCCAGCAGCTTAGGGGCGGGAGAGTACAATGAGCAGTTCTTC.